The T cell receptor beta chain under discussion was sequenced for a study of OX40 agonist ivuxolimab in advanced cancers. Study information: Earlier treatment with anti-PD-1, anti-PD-L1 or anti-CTLA-4 was permitted, and around 43% had received some.

It was autoimmune disease history or systemic immunosuppression that excluded patients. TCRdb keeps only in-frame clones here, not all; method: immunoSEQ multiplex PCR. This table has around 16,000 clones, roughly 81% appearing once. Notes on this clone: The antigen is not known.

Whole-study results and caveats: Nonresponders included some who also had low normalized T-cell clonal expansion. Expanded clones were, on average, more numerous among CD8+ T cells than CD4+.

Germline values: CDR1 LGHNA, CDR2 YSLEER. Trimming pared 0 bases from V and 3 bases from J, leaving 9 bases between. The CDR3 totals 15 residues. The sequencing used CD4+ or CD8+ T cells sorted from blood, collected in a trial of the OX40 agonist ivuxolimab. The V gene is TRBV4-3, the J gene TRBJ1-5, with D possibly matching TRBD1 (5 bases). This clonotype was sampled from an adult with an advanced solid tumor such as melanoma, head and neck, liver or kidney cancer. As DNA, the CDR3 is TGCGCCAGCAGCCAAGACGAGGGGCTCAATCAGCCCCAGCATTTT. This gives the protein CASSQDEGLNQPQHF.